This entry lists 31 T cell receptor beta chains sequenced from one sample in a study of tumor-infiltrating lymphocytes in primary liver carcinoma. Each 20-30 mg portion of unsorted bulk tissue served as the source for co-extraction of RNA and DNA. Using a constant-region primer together with ProtoScript II reverse transcriptase, TCR beta cDNA was made from around 500 ng of total RNA. The TCR beta library was amplified through three nested multiplex PCR rounds in a modified ARM-PCR procedure. Both of the initial two PCR rounds ran for nine to eleven cycles and employed TRBV1-TRBV30 forward primers alongside a C-beta reverse primer. One entry per CDR3 protein, called by TCRdb with MiXCR from the multiplex PCR reads. The sample includes tens of thousands of distinct CDR3 sequences, nearly 70% seen only once; the top ten take roughly a quarter. The sequencing input was liver tumor tissue from sampling region 4. Subset specified: tumor region T4, right-lateral pole. The receptors were sampled from a man aged 40-50 years with primary liver carcinoma and hepatitis B virus infection.

V is TRBV6-2 or TRBV6-3 and J is TRBJ2-6; 8 bases agree with TRBD1. Losses at the gene ends were 2 bases for V and 9 bases for J; bases not matched to a gene: 9. Per the germline V gene, CDR1 is MNHEY and CDR2 is SVGEGT. There are 16 residues in the CDR3. As DNA, the CDR3 is TGTGCCAGCAGTTACCCCGGACAGGGTTGTGTCAACGTCCTGACTTTC. Its protein is CASSYPGQGCVNVLTF.

This chain connects TRBV29-1 to TRBJ1-2; D may be TRBD1 (5 bases). Germline CDR1 is SQVTM and CDR2 is ANQGSEA. CDR3 length equals 13 residues. V was clipped by 3 bases and J by 4 bases, with 12 bases between them. CDR3 in DNA: TGCAGCGTTGATGACAGCAGAATCTATGGCTACACCTTC. Translated: CSVDDSRIYGYTF.

V is TRBV11-2 and J is TRBJ2-3; the match to TRBD2 covers 9 bases. This CDR3 has 16 amino acids. The V gene's germline CDR1 is SGHAT and CDR2 FQNNGV. CDR3 in DNA: TGTGTCGGCAGCCTCCCGACTAGCGGCAGCACAGATACGCAGTATTTT. Its translation: CVGSLPTSGSTDTQYF.

The CDR3 sequence is CASRLTGSAETQYF. The CDR3 DNA is TGTGCCAGCAGACTGACAGGGTCCGCGGAGACCCAGTACTTC. The chain joins TRBV11-2 to TRBJ2-5, with 7 positions matching TRBD1. Germline V gene data show CDR1 as SGHAT and CDR2 as FQNNGV. V was pared by 6 bases and J by 5 bases, with 9 bases of the junction left unmatched. CDR3 length: 14 residues.

The chain uses TRBV7-8 and TRBJ2-1; TRBD2 aligns across 8 bases. Trimming removed 5 bases from V and 8 bases from J; junction bases left unmatched: 11. This CDR3 spans 15 amino acids. Looked up from germline, CDR1 is SGHVS and CDR2 is FQNEAQ. The CDR3 DNA follows: TGTGCCAGCAGCCACGGGACTAGTGGGAGGGATGAGCAGTTCTTC. This codes for CASSHGTSGRDEQFF.

CDR3 bases: TGTGCCAGCCCGCTTGGGTGCATGGCCTACGAGCAGTACTTC. This translates into CASPLGCMAYEQYF. The gene calls are TRBV11-2 and TRBJ2-7; D ambiguous. Trimming left V 8 bases short and J 2 bases short, with 16 bases between. The CDR3 extends over 14 amino acids. From germline, CDR1 is SGHAT and CDR2 FQNNGV.

The chain couples TRBV18 to TRBJ1-1, with D tentatively TRBD1 (5 bases). The CDR3 consists of 15 residues. The germline V gene encodes CDR1 KGHSH and CDR2 LQKENI. V gave up 0 bases and J gave up 5 bases, with 13 bases separating them. CDR3 bases: TGTGCCAGCTCACCACCGGGCGGGGGGGATACTGAAGCTTTCTTT. This encodes CASSPPGGGDTEAFF.

This clonotype has only one observation. The junction and the germline gene differ at one end; a read error may be behind it. The chain links TRBV6-1 to TRBJ2-2; 8 nucleotides agree with TRBD1. The germline gives CDR1 MNHNS, CDR2 SASEGT. This CDR3 comprises 15 residues. The CDR3 loop reads CTSRGRGRGTWELFF. The CDR3 coding sequence is TGTACCAGCAGGGGCAGGGGGCGCGGGACCTGGGAGCTGTTTTTT.

The CDR3 loop is CASSDRQGLGNEQFF. The CDR3 nucleotides read TGTGCCAGCAGTGATCGACAGGGATTAGGGAATGAGCAGTTCTTC. The chain carries TRBV6-4 and TRBJ2-1; 7 positions agree with TRBD1. The V and J ends lost 3 bases and 7 bases, in that order; junction bases with no gene match: 9. This CDR3 contains 15 residues. CDR1 and CDR2 from the germline V gene are MRHNA and SNTAGT.

The chain combines TRBV24-1 with TRBJ1-2; the D is unclear. CDR3 length: 12 residues. The germline V gene encodes CDR1 KGHDR and CDR2 SFDVKD. Trimming left V 4 bases short and J 9 bases short, with 11 bases between. The CDR3 loop is CATSDPDQRYTF. CDR3 nucleotides: TGTGCCACCAGTGACCCTGACCAGCGCTACACCTTC.

Worth noting for this clonotype: An end of the junction differs from the germline gene, which may be a read error. V usage is TRBV29-1 and J usage is TRBJ1-2, with D maybe TRBD1 (6 bases). Germline loops: CDR1 SQVTM, CDR2 ANQGSEA. CDR3 length equals 13 residues. The CDR3 sequence is CSVGTSGALGYTF. The CDR3 DNA reads TGCAGCGTGGGGACGTCGGGGGCACTAGGCTACACGTTC. Full variable domain (outside the CDR3, taken from reference TRBV29-1 and TRBJ1-2): SAVISQKPSRDICQRGTSLTIQCQVDSQVTMMFWYRQQPGQSLTLIATANQGSEATYESGFVIDKFPISRPNLTFSTLTVSNMSPEDSSIYLCSVGTSGALGYTFGSGTRLTVV.

About this clonotype itself: In this CDR3 the conserved last residue, phenylalanine or tryptophan, is missing, so a read error is likely. This rearrangement joins TRBV6-2 or TRBV6-3 to TRBJ2-1; 13 nucleotides align to TRBD2. Judging by the DNA end, TRBJ2-7 fits better; the J call may be wrong. CDR3 size: 18 residues. Germline lookup yields CDR1 MNHEY and CDR2 SVGEGT. CDR3 in amino acids: CASSYTRTSGRGYNEQYL. The CDR3 DNA reads TGTGCCAGCAGTTACACCCGGACTAGCGGGAGAGGATACAATGAGCAGTACCTC.

In regard to this clonotype: A much more abundant neighbour one base away suggests this may be a read error. CDR3 region: CASTSMRAVSYEQYF. Written as DNA, the CDR3 is TGTGCCAGCACCTCTATGCGGGCAGTCTCCTACGAGCAGTACTTC. The rearrangement joins TRBV6-1 to TRBJ2-7, with D tentatively TRBD2 (5 bases). The ends were cut back, 7 bases at V and 0 bases at J, with 16 bases in the middle. Per the germline V gene, CDR1 is MNHNS and CDR2 is SASEGT. The CDR3 has 15 residues.

This clonotype was found a few times. The chain recombines TRBV11-2 with TRBJ2-1; D remains unclear. CDR1 is SGHAT, CDR2 FQNNGV, per germline. The V end lost 2 bases, the J end lost 9 bases, and 14 bases lay between the germline ends. CDR3 length: 14 residues. CDR3 loop: CASSLLSSDFEQFF. The CDR3, as DNA: TGTGCCAGCAGCTTACTCTCCAGCGATTTTGAGCAGTTCTTC.

The chain combines TRBV5-4 with TRBJ1-2; no definite D call. CDR3 length: 14 residues. Germline V gene lookup returns CDR1 SGHNT and CDR2 YYREEE (reference sequence). As DNA, the CDR3 is TGTGTCTGCACCATTGGTGGATCAGGTTTTGGCTACACCTTC. This translates into CVCTIGGSGFGYTF.

For this clonotype: A much bigger clone sits one base away, suggesting this may be a read error. This rearrangement joins TRBV9 to TRBJ2-1, with D possibly TRBD2 on 5 matching bases. This CDR3 is built from 13 residues. CDR1 and CDR2 from the germline V gene are SGDLS and YYNGEE. The CDR3 reads CASTVVSGSEQFF. Here the CDR3 DNA reads TGTGCCAGCACCGTAGTTTCGGGGAGTGAGCAGTTCTTC.

Comment on this clonotype: An end of the junction does not agree with germline; a read error may underlie this. This rearrangement joins TRBV29-1 to TRBJ2-7, with D maybe TRBD1 (6 bases). CDR3 length: 16 amino acids. CDR1 is SQVTM, CDR2 ANQGSEA, per germline. The CDR3: CSVEDHGTRSSYEQYF. Written as DNA, the CDR3 is TGCAGCGTCGAAGATCATGGGACACGGAGCTCCTACGAGCAGTACTTC.

The chain combines TRBV5-6 with TRBJ2-7; D possibly corresponds to TRBD1 (5 bases). The CDR3 runs to 14 residues. V lost 6 bases and J 2 bases, leaving 15 bases between the germline ends. Germline V CDR1 and CDR2: SGHDT, YYEEEE. In DNA form, the CDR3 reads TGTGCCAGCACCCGGTCAGGACAACCCTACGAGCAGTACTTC. Translating gives CASTRSGQPYEQYF.

DNA for the CDR3: TGTGCCAGCTCCAGGGGGCAAGAGCAGTACTTC. The encoded protein is CASSRGQEQYF. The J gene is TRBJ2-7, the V gene TRBV6-1; 8 nucleotides match TRBD1. The CDR3 sequence is 11 residues long. V dropped 8 bases and J dropped 7; count of bases not matched to a gene: 4. Germline CDR1 and CDR2: MNHNS and SASEGT.

With regard to this clonotype: A much larger clone lies a single base off, so this may be a read error. V gene TRBV27 combines with J gene TRBJ2-1; D ambiguous. The CDR3 extends over 15 amino acids. Looked up from germline, CDR1 is MNHEY and CDR2 is SMNVEV (reference sequence). The DNA for the CDR3 is TGTGCCGGCAGTCGGCCAACTTCGTCCTACAATGAGCAGTTCTTC. It is translated as CAGSRPTSSYNEQFF.

By share, this clonotype counts as medium-sized (0.01 to 0.1%). CDR3 DNA: TGTGCCAGCAGTTACGACCGGGGACCCTACGAGCAGTACTTC. Translating it yields CASSYDRGPYEQYF. V gene TRBV6-5 combines with J gene TRBJ2-7; D may correspond to TRBD1 or TRBD2 (5 bases each). This CDR3 spans 14 amino acids. The germline gives CDR1 MNHEY, CDR2 SVGAGI. Between the trimmed V and J ends, which lost 2 bases and 2 bases, there was a span of 10 bases.

At least ten counts were recorded for this clonotype. This chain joins TRBV6-2 or TRBV6-3 and TRBJ2-1, with D unresolved. The germline V and J ends were trimmed by 10 bases and 7 bases, with 11 bases remaining between them. CDR1 is MNHEY and CDR2 is SVGEGT in the germline V gene. The CDR3 runs to 11 residues. CDR3 bases: TGTGCCACCACTCAAAGTAATGAGCAGTTCTTC. It translates to CATTQSNEQFF.

For this clonotype: This likely comes from a read error, as the CDR3 has no conserved phenylalanine or tryptophan at its end. This rearrangement joins TRBV11-1 to TRBJ2-7; unclear D gene. CDR1 is SGHAT and CDR2 is FQDESV in the germline V gene (reference sequence). V lost 5 bases to trimming and J lost 1 base, with 12 bases between them. The CDR3 contains 14 residues. Here the CDR3 DNA reads TGTGCCAGCAGCCTAGGCCAGGCTTCCTACGAGCAGTACTTA. Protein: CASSLGQASYEQYL.

To note about this clonotype: Sequence at one end of the junction differs from germline and may be a read error. The genes are TRBV11-2 and TRBJ2-2, with 10 bases fitting TRBD2. The CDR3 has 17 residues. The germline CDR1 and CDR2 sequences are SGHAT and FQNNGV. CDR3 sequence (DNA): TGTGGCAGCAGCGGAGGACTAGCGGAGCGGAATACCGGGGAGCTGTTGTTT. Translated, it gives CGSSGGLAERNTGELLF.

Notes on this clonotype: Possible read error: a much larger clone is one base away. The chain recombines TRBV7-9 with TRBJ2-7; D gene unclear. Germline values: CDR1 SEHNR, CDR2 FQNEAQ (reference sequence). The CDR3 contains 13 residues. CDR3 region: CASGRVGAYGQYF. The CDR3 region has the DNA TGTGCCAGCGGCCGGGTAGGTGCCTACGGGCAGTACTTC. Supplemented by reference TRBV7-9 and TRBJ2-7, the full variable domain reads DTGVSQNPRHKITKRGQNVTFRCDPISEHNRLYWYRQTLGQGPEFLTYFQNEAQLEKSRLLSDRFSAERPKGSFSTLEIQRTEQGDSAMYLCASGRVGAYGQYFGPGTRLTVT.

J is TRBJ1-5 and V is TRBV11-2, with a weak D call TRBD1 (6 bases). The germline V gene has CDR1 SGHAT and CDR2 FQNNGV. The V gene lost 5 bases and the J gene lost 15 bases, with 29 bases spanning the gap. This CDR3 is 16 amino acids long. The CDR3 is CASSQSINPGGQSRHF. DNA for the CDR3: TGTGCCAGCAGCCAAAGCATTAATCCGGGGGGCCAGTCACGGCATTTT.

The chain joins TRBV18 to TRBJ2-3; D unclear. The V and J ends lost 6 bases and 4 bases respectively, with 8 bases between them. This CDR3 is 12 amino acids long. Germline lookup yields CDR1 KGHSH and CDR2 LQKENI. CDR3 sequence reads: CASSHRADTQYF. The CDR3 DNA reads TGTGCCAGCTCGCACCGCGCAGATACGCAGTATTTT.

Concerning this clonotype: The conserved phenylalanine or tryptophan normally closing the CDR3 is absent here, so this likely arose from a read error. The chain uses TRBV28 and TRBJ1-5; D is ambiguous. CDR1 and CDR2 (germline): MDHEN, SYDVKM. The CDR3 contains 12 residues. The CDR3 is CANSSSRNLQHL. CDR3 DNA sequence: TGTGCCAACAGTTCCTCCAGGAACCTCCAGCATTTA.

This clonotype turned up a few times. The chain joins TRBV25-1 to TRBJ2-4, with 7 bases matching TRBD2. The J segment lost 8 bases and the V segment lost 3 bases, leaving 10 bases of the junction unmatched. The CDR3 is made up of 15 amino acids. Germline V lookup: CDR1 MGHDK, CDR2 SYGVNS. The CDR3 DNA sequence: TGTGCCAGCAGTGATCTGTCGGGAGGAAAGCACATTCAGTACTTC. It is translated as CASSDLSGGKHIQYF. The full variable domain, rest sourced from reference TRBV25-1 and TRBJ2-4, is EADIYQTPRYLVIGTGKKITLECSQTMGHDKMYWYQQDPGMELHLIHYSYGVNSTEKGDLSSESTVSRIRTEHFPLTLESARPSHTSQYLCASSDLSGGKHIQYFGAGTRLSVL.

Regarding this clonotype: An end of the junction differs from the germline gene, which may be a read error. This chain uses TRBV18 with TRBJ2-7; either TRBD1 or TRBD2 may fit D (6 bases each). The CDR3 has 15 residues. The germline V gene has CDR1 KGHSH and CDR2 LQKENI. CDR3 nucleotide sequence: TGTGCCAACTCACCACTAGGGGGGACTCGGTACGAGCAGTACTTT. Translating it yields CANSPLGGTRYEQYF. Full variable domain (remainder filled in from reference TRBV18 and TRBJ2-7): NAGVMQNPRHLVRRRGQEARLRCSPMKGHSHVYWYRQLPEEGLKFMVYLQKENIIDESGMPKERFSAEFPKEGPSILRIQQVVRGDSAAYFCANSPLGGTRYEQYFGPGTRLTVT.

Details on this clonotype: The junction and the germline gene differ at one end; a read error may be behind it. The V call is TRBV11-2, the J call TRBJ1-2; D is perhaps TRBD1 (6 bases). The germline V gene has CDR1 SGHAT and CDR2 FQNNGV. CDR3 length: 14 amino acids. The CDR3 region has the DNA TGTGCCAGCAGTTTTGGGACATGGAACTGTGGCTACACCTTC. Translating gives CASSFGTWNCGYTF. The full variable domain, in which reference TRBV11-2 and TRBJ1-2 provide the parts outside the CDR3, is EAGVAQSPRYKIIEKRQSVAFWCNPISGHATLYWYQQILGQGPKLLIQFQNNGVVDDSQLPKDRFSAERLKGVDSTLKIQPAKLEDSAVYLCASSFGTWNCGYTFGSGTRLTVV.